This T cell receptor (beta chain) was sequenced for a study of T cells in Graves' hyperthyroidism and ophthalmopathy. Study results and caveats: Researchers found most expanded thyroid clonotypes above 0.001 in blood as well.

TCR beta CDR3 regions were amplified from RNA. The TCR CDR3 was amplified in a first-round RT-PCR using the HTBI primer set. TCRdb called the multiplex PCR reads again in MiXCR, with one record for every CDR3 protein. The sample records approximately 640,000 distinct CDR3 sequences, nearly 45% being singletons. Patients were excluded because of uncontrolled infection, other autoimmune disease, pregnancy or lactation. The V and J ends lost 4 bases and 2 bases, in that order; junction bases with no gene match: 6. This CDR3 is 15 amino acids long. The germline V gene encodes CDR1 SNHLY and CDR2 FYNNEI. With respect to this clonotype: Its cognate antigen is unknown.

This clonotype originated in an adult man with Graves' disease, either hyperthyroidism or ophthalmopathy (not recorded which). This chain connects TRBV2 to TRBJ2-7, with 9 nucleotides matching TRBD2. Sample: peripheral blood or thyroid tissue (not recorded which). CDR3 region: CASSASSGTTYEQYF. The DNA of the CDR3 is TGTGCCAGCAGTGCGTCTAGCGGGACAACCTACGAGCAGTACTTC.